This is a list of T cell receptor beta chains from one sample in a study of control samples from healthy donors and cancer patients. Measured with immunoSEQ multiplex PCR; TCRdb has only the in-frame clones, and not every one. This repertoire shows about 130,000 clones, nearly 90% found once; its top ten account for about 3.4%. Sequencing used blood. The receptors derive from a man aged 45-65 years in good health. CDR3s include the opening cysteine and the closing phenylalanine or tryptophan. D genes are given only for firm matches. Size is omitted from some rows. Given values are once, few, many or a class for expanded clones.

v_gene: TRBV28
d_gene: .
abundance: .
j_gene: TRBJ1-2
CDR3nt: TGTGCCAGCAGTTTTTCTGACAGACCCAGCGGCTACACCTTC
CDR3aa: CASSFSDRPSGYTF

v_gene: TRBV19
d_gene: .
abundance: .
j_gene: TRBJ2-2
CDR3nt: TGTGCCAGTAGAAAGGTGGGGGGCTCGACCGGGGAGCTGTTTTTT
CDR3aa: CASRKVGGSTGELFF

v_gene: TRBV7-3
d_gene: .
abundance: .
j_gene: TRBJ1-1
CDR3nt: TGTGCCAGCAGCGGGAAGCCCGGGTATGAAGCTTTCTTT
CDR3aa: CASSGKPGYEAFF

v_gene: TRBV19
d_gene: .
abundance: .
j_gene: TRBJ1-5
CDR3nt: TGTGCCAGTAGTACCTCCAGGAGCAATCAGCCCCAGCATTTT
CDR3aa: CASSTSRSNQPQHF

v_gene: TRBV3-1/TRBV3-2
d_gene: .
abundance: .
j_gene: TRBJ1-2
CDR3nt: TGTGCCAGCAGCCAAGATAACGCAGGGGACTATGGCTACACCTTC
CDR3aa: CASSQDNAGDYGYTF

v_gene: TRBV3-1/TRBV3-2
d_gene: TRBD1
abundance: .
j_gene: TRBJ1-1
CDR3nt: TGTGCCAGCAGCCGCGGACAGGGGAGAACTGAAGCTTTCTTT
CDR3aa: CASSRGQGRTEAFF

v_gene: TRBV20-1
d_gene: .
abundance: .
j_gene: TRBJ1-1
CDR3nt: TGCAGTGCTAGTAGCGGGGTTGAAGCTTTCTTT
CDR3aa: CSASSGVEAFF

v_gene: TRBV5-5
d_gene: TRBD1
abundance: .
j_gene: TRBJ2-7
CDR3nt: TGTGCCAGCAGCCAGACTACAGGGGGCTACGAGCAGTACTTC
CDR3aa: CASSQTTGGYEQYF

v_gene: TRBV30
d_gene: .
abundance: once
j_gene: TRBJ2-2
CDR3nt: TGTGCCTGGAGTGTTGTTGGGGGAGTAACCGGGGAGCTGTTTTTT
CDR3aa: CAWSVVGGVTGELFF

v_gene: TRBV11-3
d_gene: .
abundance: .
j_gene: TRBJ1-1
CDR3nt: TGTGCCAGCAGCTTAGCTGGGGGGAGGGTCACTGAAGCTTTCTTT
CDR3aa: CASSLAGGRVTEAFF

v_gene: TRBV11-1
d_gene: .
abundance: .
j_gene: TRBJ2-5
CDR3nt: TGTGCCAGCAGCTCGACCGGGGGATTCAGTCAGACCCAGTACTTC
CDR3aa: CASSSTGGFSQTQYF

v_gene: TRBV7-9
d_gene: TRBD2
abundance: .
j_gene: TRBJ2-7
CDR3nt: TGTGCCAGCGGGCTAGCGGGGCCCTACGAGCAGTACTTC
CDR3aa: CASGLAGPYEQYF

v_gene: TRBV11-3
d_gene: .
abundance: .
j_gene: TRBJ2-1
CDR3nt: TGTGCCAGCAGCTTATCGCCTAGCCACAATGAGCAGTTCTTC
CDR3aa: CASSLSPSHNEQFF

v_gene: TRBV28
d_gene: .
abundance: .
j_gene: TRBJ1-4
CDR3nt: TGTGCCAGCAAGCGCAGCTCGACTGAAAAACTGTTTTTT
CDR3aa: CASKRSSTEKLFF

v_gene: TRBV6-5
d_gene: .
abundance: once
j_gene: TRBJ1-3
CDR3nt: TGTGCCAGCAGAACGAAGGGGTCCTCTGGAAACACCATATATTTT
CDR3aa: CASRTKGSSGNTIYF

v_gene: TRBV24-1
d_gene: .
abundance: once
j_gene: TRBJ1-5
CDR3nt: TGTGCCACCAGTGGGGGCGGGGGCTTCAGCAATCAGCCCCAGCATTTT
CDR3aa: CATSGGGGFSNQPQHF

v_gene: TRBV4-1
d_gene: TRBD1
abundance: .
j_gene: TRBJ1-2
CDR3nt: TGCGCCAGCAGCCAAGACGAACTATTCAGGGACAGAGTAACCTATGGCTACACCTTC
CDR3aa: CASSQDELFRDRVTYGYTF

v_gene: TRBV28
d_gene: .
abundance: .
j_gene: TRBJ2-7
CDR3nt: TGTGCCAGCACCCGTGGGGGGGGACAGCTCTACGAGCAGTACTTC
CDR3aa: CASTRGGGQLYEQYF

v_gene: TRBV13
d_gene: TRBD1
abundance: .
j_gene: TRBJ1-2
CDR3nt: TGTGCCAGCAGCTCCGGGACAGGGGTAGGGGATGGCTACACCTTC
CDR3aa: CASSSGTGVGDGYTF

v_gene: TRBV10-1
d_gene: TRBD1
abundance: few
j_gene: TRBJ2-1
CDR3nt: TGCGCCAGCAGTGAGAGACAGGGCCGGAACAATGAGCAGTTCTTC
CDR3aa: CASSERQGRNNEQFF

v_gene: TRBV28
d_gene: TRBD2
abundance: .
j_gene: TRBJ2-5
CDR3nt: TGTGCCAGCAGTTTAGACGGGGGGGTGACCCAGTACTTC
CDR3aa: CASSLDGGVTQYF

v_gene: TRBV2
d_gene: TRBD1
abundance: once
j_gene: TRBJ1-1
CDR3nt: TGTGCCAGCAAGGACAGGGGCACTGAAGCTTTCTTT
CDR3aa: CASKDRGTEAFF

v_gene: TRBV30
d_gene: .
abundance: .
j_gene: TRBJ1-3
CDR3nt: TGTGCCTGGAGTGGTGGCGGTGACACCATATATTTT
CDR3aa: CAWSGGGDTIYF

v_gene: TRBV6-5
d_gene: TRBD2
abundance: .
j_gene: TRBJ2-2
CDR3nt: TGTGCCAGCAGACCTAGCGGGGGGGTCCCCGGGGAGCTGTTTTTT
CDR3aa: CASRPSGGVPGELFF

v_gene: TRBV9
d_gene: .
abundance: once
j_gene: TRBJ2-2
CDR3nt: TGTGCCAGCAGCAGACAGCTGTCGAACACCGGGGAGCTGTTTTTT
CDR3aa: CASSRQLSNTGELFF

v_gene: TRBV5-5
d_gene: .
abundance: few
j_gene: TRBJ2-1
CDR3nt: TGTGCCAGCAGCTTCTATGAATATGAGCAGTTCTTC
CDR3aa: CASSFYEYEQFF

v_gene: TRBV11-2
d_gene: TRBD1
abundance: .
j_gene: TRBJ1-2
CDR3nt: TGTGCCAGCAGCTTAGACCGCGGACAGGGGGCTGTAGGTGGCTACACCTTC
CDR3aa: CASSLDRGQGAVGGYTF

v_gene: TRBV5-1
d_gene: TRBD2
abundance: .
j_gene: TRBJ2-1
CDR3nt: TGCGCCAGCAGCTGGGGAAAACTAGCGGGGGGTTCCTACAATGAGCAGTTCTTC
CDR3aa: CASSWGKLAGGSYNEQFF

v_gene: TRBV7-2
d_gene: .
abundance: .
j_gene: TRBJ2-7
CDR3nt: TGTGCCAGCAGCCGTGACGCCCCCTACGAGCAGTACTTC
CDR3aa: CASSRDAPYEQYF

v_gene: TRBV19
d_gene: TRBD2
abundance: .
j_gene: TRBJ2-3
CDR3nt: TGTGCCAGTAGGTTAGCGGGGGAGAGCACAGATACGCAGTATTTT
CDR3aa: CASRLAGESTDTQYF

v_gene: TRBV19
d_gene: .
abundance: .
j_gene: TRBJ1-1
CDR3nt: TGTGCCAGTAGTACGAGACCGGACCAAATGAACACTGAAGCTTTCTTT
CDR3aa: CASSTRPDQMNTEAFF

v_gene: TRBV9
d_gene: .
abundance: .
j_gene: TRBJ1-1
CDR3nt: TGTGCCAGCAGCGTAGATACAGGGATGGTTGGGCATGAAGCTTTCTTT
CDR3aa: CASSVDTGMVGHEAFF

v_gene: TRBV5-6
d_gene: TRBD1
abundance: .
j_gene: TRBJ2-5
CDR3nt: TGTGCCAGCAGCTTGTCTACAGGGGGCGTATCGGAGACCCAGTACTTC
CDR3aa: CASSLSTGGVSETQYF

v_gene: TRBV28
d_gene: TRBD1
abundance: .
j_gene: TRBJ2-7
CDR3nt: TGTGCCAGCAGCTCCGGACAGGCGCGCTCCTACGAGCAGTACTTC
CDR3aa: CASSSGQARSYEQYF

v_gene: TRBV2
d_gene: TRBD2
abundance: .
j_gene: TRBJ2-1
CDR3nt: TGTGCCAGCAGAGAGACTAGCGGAATCTACAATGAGCAGTTCTTC
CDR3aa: CASRETSGIYNEQFF

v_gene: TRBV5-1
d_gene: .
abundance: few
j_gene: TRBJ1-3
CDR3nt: TGCGCCAGCAGCTCCCGGTGGGGGAGCTCTGGAAACACCATATATTTT
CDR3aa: CASSSRWGSSGNTIYF

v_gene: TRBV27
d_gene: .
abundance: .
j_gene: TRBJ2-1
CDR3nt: TGTGCCAGCAGTTTATCCAGGGCCTTTAATGAGCAGTTCTTC
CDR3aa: CASSLSRAFNEQFF

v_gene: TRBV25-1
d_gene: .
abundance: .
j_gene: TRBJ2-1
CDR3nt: TGTGCCAGCAGTGAATCGGGGAAGACTTACAATGAGCAGTTCTTC
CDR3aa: CASSESGKTYNEQFF

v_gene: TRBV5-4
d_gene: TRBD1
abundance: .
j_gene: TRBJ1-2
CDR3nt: TGTGCCAGCAGCCGGGACAGCAACTATGGCTACACCTTC
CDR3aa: CASSRDSNYGYTF

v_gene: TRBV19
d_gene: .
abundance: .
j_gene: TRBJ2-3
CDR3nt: TGTGCCAGTAGTATAACCCCCAAAGATACGCAGTATTTT
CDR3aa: CASSITPKDTQYF

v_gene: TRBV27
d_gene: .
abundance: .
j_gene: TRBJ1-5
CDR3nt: TGTGCCAGTCGGACATTGTATAGCAATCAGCCCCAGCATTTT
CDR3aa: CASRTLYSNQPQHF

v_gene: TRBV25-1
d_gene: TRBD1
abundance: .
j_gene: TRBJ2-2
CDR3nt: TGTGCCAGCAGTGGCCCACCGGGACAGACGAACACCGGGGAGCTGTTTTTT
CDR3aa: CASSGPPGQTNTGELFF

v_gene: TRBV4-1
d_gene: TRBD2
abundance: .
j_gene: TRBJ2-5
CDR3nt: TGCGCCAGCAGCTACGGACTAGCTGTCTTTACTGAGACCCAGTACTTC
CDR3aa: CASSYGLAVFTETQYF

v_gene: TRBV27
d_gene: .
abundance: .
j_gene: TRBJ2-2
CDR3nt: TGTGCCAGCAGTTTACGACTGAGCACCGGGGAGCTGTTTTTT
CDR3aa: CASSLRLSTGELFF

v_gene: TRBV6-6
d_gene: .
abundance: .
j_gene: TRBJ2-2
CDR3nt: TGTGCCAGCAGGGGGACCTTGACCGGGGAGCTGTTTTTT
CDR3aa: CASRGTLTGELFF

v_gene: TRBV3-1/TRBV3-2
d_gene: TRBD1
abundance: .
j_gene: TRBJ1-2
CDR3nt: TGTGCCAGCAGCCAAGCCGGGACAGGGAATGTCGATGGCTACACCTTC
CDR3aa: CASSQAGTGNVDGYTF

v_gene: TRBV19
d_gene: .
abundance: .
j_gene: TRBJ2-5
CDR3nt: TGTGCCAGCAAACCCCGACCAGGACAGATTCAAGAGACCCAGTACTTC
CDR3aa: CASKPRPGQIQETQYF

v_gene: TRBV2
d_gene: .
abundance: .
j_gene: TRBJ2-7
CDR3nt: TGTGCCAGCATTGGAGCCGGGGGATCCTACGAGCAGTACTTC
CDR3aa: CASIGAGGSYEQYF

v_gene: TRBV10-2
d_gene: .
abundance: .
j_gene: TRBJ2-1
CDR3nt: TGCGCCAGCAGCATGGGAATTAATGAGCAGTTCTTC
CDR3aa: CASSMGINEQFF

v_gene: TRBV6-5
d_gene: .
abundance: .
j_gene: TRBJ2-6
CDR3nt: TGTGCCAGCAGTTACTCGAGGAGGGCTGGGGCCAACGTCCTGACTTTC
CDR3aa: CASSYSRRAGANVLTF

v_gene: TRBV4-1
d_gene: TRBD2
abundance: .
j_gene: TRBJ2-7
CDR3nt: TGCGCCAGCAGCCAACTAGCGGGGGGGCCAGAGCAGTACTTC
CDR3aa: CASSQLAGGPEQYF

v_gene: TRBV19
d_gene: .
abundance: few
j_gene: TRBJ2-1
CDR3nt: TGTGCCAGTAGCCTGGGGCTCAATGAGCAGTTCTTC
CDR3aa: CASSLGLNEQFF

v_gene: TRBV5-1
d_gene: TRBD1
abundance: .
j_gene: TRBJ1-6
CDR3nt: TGCGCCAGCACCGAACAGGGGAGCTCCTATAATTCACCCCTCCACTTT
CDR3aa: CASTEQGSSYNSPLHF

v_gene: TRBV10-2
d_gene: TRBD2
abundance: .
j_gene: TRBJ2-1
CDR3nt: TGCGCCAGCAGACCCCTAGCGGGGGCTTACAATGAGCAGTTCTTC
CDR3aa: CASRPLAGAYNEQFF

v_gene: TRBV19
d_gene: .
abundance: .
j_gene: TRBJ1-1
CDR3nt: TGTGCCAGTAGTACCCCGACAGGCCGGATCAACACTGAAGCTTTCTTT
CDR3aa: CASSTPTGRINTEAFF

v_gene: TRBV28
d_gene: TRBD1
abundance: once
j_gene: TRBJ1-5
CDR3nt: TGTGCCAGCAGTTATGGACAGGTTTCCAATCAGCCCCAGCATTTT
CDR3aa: CASSYGQVSNQPQHF

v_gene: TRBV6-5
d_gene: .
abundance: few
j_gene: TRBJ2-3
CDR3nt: TGTGCCAGCAGGGGCCCCGGCACAGATACGCAGTATTTT
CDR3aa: CASRGPGTDTQYF